This TCR beta chain was recovered during a study of PD-1 blockade in classical Hodgkin lymphoma. Assay: immunoSEQ multiplex PCR; the TCRdb copy retains only in-frame clones and omits some. The data hold 15,000 to 17,000 clones, with just over 85% observed a single time. Study-wide results and caveats: Underlying causes for the observed repertoire differences were not defined, possibly disease activity or prior therapy. Newly diagnosed patients were reported to start with lower TCR diversity than healthy donors.

This clone came up once. As yet, its antigen is unknown. The ends were cut back, 5 bases at V and 0 bases at J, with 8 bases in the middle. Germline CDR1 is LNHNV and CDR2 is YYDKDF (reference sequence). The CDR3 runs to 14 residues. The time point: newly diagnosed, previously untreated cHL patient sample. Magnetic negative selection served to purify CD4+ T cells out of PBMCs that had been thawed. Researchers used newly diagnosed, untreated classical Hodgkin lymphoma PBMCs for comparison. The origin of this receptor is a human donor with classical Hodgkin lymphoma. Sequences were obtained from CD4+ T cells from blood. The J gene is TRBJ1-5, the V gene TRBV15, with D unclear. CDR3 sequence reads: CATSGGYSNQPQHF. CDR3 coding DNA: TGTGCCACCAGCGGAGGATATAGCAATCAGCCCCAGCATTTT.